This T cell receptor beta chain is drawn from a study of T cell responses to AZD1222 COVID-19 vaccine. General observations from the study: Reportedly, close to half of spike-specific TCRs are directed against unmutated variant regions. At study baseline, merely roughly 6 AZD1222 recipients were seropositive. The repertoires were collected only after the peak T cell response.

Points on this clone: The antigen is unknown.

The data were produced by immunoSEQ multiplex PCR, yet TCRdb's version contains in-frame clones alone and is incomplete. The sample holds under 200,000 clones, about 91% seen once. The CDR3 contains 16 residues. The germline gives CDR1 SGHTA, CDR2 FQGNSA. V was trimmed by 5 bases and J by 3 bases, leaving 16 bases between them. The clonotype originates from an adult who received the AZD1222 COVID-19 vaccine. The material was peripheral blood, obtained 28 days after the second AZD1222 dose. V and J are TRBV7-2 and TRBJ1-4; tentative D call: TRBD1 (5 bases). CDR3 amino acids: CASSPSNGGSNEKLFF. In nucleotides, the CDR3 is TGTGCCAGCAGCCCAAGTAATGGGGGGTCTAATGAAAAACTGTTTTTT.